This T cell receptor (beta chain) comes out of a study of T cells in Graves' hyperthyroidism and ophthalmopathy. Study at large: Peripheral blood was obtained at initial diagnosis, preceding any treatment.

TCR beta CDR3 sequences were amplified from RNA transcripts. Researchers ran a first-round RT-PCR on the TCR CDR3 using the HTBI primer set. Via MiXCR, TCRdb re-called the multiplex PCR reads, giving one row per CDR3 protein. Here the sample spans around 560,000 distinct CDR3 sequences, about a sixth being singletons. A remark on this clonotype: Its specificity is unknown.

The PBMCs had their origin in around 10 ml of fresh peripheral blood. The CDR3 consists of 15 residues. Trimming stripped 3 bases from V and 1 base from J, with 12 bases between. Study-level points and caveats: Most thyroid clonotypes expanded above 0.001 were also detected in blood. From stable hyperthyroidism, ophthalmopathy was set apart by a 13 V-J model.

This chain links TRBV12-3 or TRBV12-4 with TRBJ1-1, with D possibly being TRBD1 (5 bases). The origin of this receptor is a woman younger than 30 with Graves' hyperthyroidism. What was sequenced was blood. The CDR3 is CASSFLGQGNTEAFF. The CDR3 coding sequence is TGTGCCAGCAGTTTTTTGGGGCAGGGGAACACTGAAGCTTTCTTT.